The text below deals with one T cell receptor beta chain. These data originate in a study of T cell changes during pregnancy in multiple sclerosis. Assay used: immunoSEQ multiplex PCR; TCRdb lists only in-frame clones, some missing. Here the sample spans some 40,000 clones, around 94% being singletons. With 11 bases removed from V and 6 bases from J, the gap between germline ends came to 14 bases. Germline V gene lookup returns CDR1 MNHNS and CDR2 SASEGT. The CDR3 totals 13 residues. The clonotype was recovered from a female donor with multiple sclerosis, enrolled in a pregnancy study. Source: peripheral blood, taken in the third trimester of pregnancy. The chain combines TRBV6-1 with TRBJ1-6; tentative D call: TRBD1 (6 bases). The CDR3 DNA sequence: TGTGCCGTACAGGGAAGGAGTAATTCACCCCTCCACTTT. Translating gives CAVQGRSNSPLHF.